This T cell receptor beta chain comes out of a study of cytomegalovirus exposure and HLA in healthy donors. Study background: Clustering assigned about 76% of the approximately 400 genotyped donors to the Caucasian-associated ancestry cluster.

A remark on this clone: The antigen is undetermined.

Study-level results: Later analysis demonstrated an association between a missense DCLRE1C variant and TCR beta V- and J-gene trimming. In an earlier analysis, most TCR beta V segments were productive about 87% or about 30% of the time.

The CDR3 sequence is 15 residues long. Germline CDR1 reads MDHEN; CDR2 reads SYDVKM. J lost 0 bases, V lost 6 bases, and 6 bases had no gene match. Researchers ran the PCR with 60 Vbeta and 13 Jbeta primers. Using immunoSEQ multiplex PCR, the repertoire was profiled, and TCRdb retains in-frame clones only, with some absent. This table has some 150,000 clones, roughly 82% appearing once. This sequence joins TRBV28 and TRBJ2-3; 7 nucleotides agree with TRBD1. The receptor was derived from a man aged 25 to 40 in good health and CMV-seronegative. Sequenced sample: PBMCs. CDR3 coding DNA: TGTGCCAGCAGCAGGGACAGTGCTAGCACAGATACGCAGTATTTT. Protein sequence: CASSRDSASTDTQYF.